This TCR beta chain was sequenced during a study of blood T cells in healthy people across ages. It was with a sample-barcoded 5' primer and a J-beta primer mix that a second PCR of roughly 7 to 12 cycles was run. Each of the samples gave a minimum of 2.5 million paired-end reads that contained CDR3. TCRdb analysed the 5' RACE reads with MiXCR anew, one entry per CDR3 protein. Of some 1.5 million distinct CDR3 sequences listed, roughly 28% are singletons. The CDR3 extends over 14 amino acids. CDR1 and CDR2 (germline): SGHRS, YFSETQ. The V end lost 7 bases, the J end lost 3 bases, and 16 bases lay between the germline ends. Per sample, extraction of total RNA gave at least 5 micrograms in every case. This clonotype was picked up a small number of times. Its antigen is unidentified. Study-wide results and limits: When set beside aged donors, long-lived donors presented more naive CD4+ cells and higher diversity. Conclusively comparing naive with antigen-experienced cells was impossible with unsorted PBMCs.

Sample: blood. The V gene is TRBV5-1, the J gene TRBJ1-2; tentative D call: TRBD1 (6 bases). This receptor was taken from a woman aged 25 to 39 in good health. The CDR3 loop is CASGGPPNDYGYTF. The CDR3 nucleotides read TGCGCCAGCGGGGGGCCACCCAACGACTATGGCTACACCTTC.